The rows below give T cell receptor beta chains drawn from one sample of a study of cytomegalovirus exposure and HLA in healthy donors. Libraries were prepared by immunoSEQ multiplex PCR; TCRdb keeps only in-frame clonotypes and omits some of them. Here the sample spans around 130,000 clones, approximately 80% being singletons. The sequencing input was PBMCs. The receptors were gathered from a woman aged 40-49 years in good health and CMV-seropositive. CDR3s include the opening cysteine and the closing phenylalanine or tryptophan. The order of the fields is J gene, D gene, clone size, V gene, CDR3 DNA, CDR3 protein. D genes are given only for firm matches. The size field is filled for only some rows; it gives once, few, many or a size class.

>TRBJ2-7|TRBD1|-|TRBV2
TGTGCCAGCAGTGGGAACCTGAATCAGGGGACAGCGAGCTCCTACGAGCAGTACTTC
CASSGNLNQGTASSYEQYF
>TRBJ1-5|TRBD1|-|TRBV19
TGTGCCAGTAGTATAGCCCAGGACAGGGATGATCAGCCCCAGCATTTT
CASSIAQDRDDQPQHF
>TRBJ1-6|TRBD1|-|TRBV30
TGTGCCTGGAGTGGCCGGGACAGGGGTAATTCACCCCTCCACTTT
CAWSGRDRGNSPLHF
>TRBJ2-3|TRBD2|-|TRBV5-1
TGCGCCAGCAGCCCCGACCCCGGGACTAGCGGGATCAGCACAGATACGCAGTATTTT
CASSPDPGTSGISTDTQYF
>TRBJ1-2|TRBD1|-|TRBV5-4
TGTGCCAGCAGCTTGGGGAATACCGACAGGGGGGGTGGCTACACCTTC
CASSLGNTDRGGGYTF
>TRBJ1-4|TRBD1|-|TRBV9
TGTGCCAGCAGCGACCTCAGGGGGAGGAAACTGTTTTTT
CASSDLRGRKLFF
>TRBJ2-7|-|few|TRBV6-5
TGTGCCAGCAGTCCATCCGGGATCTCGTACGAGCAGTACTTC
CASSPSGISYEQYF
>TRBJ2-7|-|-|TRBV12-5
TGTGCTAGTGCCTCTCTCTACGAGCAGTACTTC
CASASLYEQYF
>TRBJ2-7|-|-|TRBV21-1
TGTGCCAGCAGCACCGGGACAGGGGCTATGGTCACCTACGAGCAGTACTTC
CASSTGTGAMVTYEQYF
>TRBJ2-6|-|-|TRBV15
TGTGCCACCAGCAGAGATAGCGGGGCCAACGTCCTGACTTTC
CATSRDSGANVLTF
>TRBJ2-7|TRBD2|-|TRBV7-2
TGTGCCAGCAGACCTAGCGGGATCTCCTACGAGCAGTACTTC
CASRPSGISYEQYF
>TRBJ1-6|-|-|TRBV11-2
TGTGCCAGCAGCTTAAACAGGGTCGGGTCGGGGTTCAATTCACCCCTCCACTTT
CASSLNRVGSGFNSPLHF
>TRBJ2-7|TRBD2|-|TRBV7-8
TGTGCCAGCAGCTTAGGTGGCGGGAGACTCTCCTACGAGCAGTACTTC
CASSLGGGRLSYEQYF
>TRBJ1-2|TRBD1|-|TRBV10-3
TGTGCCATCAGTCCCGGGGACAGGGGATCTGGATATGGCTACACCTTC
CAISPGDRGSGYGYTF
>TRBJ2-7|TRBD2|-|TRBV29-1
TGCAGCGCCCGGACTAGCTCTCACGAGCAGTACTTC
CSARTSSHEQYF
>TRBJ2-7|-|-|TRBV19
TGTGCCAGTAGTATTACAGGGAGCTCCTACGAGCAGTACTTC
CASSITGSSYEQYF
>TRBJ2-3|-|-|TRBV7-9
TGTGCCAGCAGCTTCCCAGGGGAGGATACGCAGTATTTT
CASSFPGEDTQYF
>TRBJ2-1|-|few|TRBV5-4
TGTGCCAGCATGGGGGCCGATGAGCAGTTCTTC
CASMGADEQFF